A single sample is the source of the 4 T cell receptor beta chains below, sequenced in a study of blood T cell repertoires in COVID-19. Produced via immunoSEQ multiplex PCR; TCRdb's table is partial and in-frame only. Of 30,000 to 40,000 clones in the sample, 85% to 95% were seen once. Sequenced: peripheral blood. These receptors originate from a male donor with active COVID-19.

V is TRBV4-3 and J is TRBJ1-1, with 10 bases identical to TRBD1. V was pared by 3 bases and J by 5 bases, with 6 bases of the junction left unmatched. Germline V CDR1 and CDR2: LGHNA, YSLEER. CDR3 length: 15 residues. CDR3 DNA: TGCGCCAGCAGCCACGATGACAGGGGGCAAACTGAAGCTTTCTTT. Protein product: CASSHDDRGQTEAFF.

The chain recombines TRBV29-1 with TRBJ2-5; D is possibly TRBD2 (6 bases). The CDR3 is 17 residues long. V lost 1 base, J lost 2 bases, and 20 bases lay in between. CDR1 and CDR2 from the germline V gene are SQVTM and ANQGSEA. The CDR3 region is CSVEGIGVGGRQETQYF. The CDR3 nucleotides are TGCAGCGTTGAAGGAATAGGGGTAGGAGGGAGGCAAGAGACCCAGTACTTC.

This chain uses TRBV30 with TRBJ2-5; possible D gene TRBD1, 6 bases. Trimming removed 0 bases from V and 4 bases from J, with 9 bases in between. Germline values: CDR1 GTSNPN, CDR2 SVGIG (reference sequence). The CDR3 covers 13 residues. DNA for the CDR3: TGTGCCTGGAGTGTGTCCAGGGGAGAGACCCAGTACTTC. It specifies CAWSVSRGETQYF.

This clone was observed once. The J gene is TRBJ1-2, the V gene TRBV7-2, with D possibly TRBD1 on 6 matching bases. Germline CDR1 reads SGHTA; CDR2 reads FQGNSA. The CDR3 runs to 14 residues. V was clipped by 5 bases and J by 11 bases, with 21 bases between them. CDR3 loop: CASSPYNRAESYTF. CDR3 DNA sequence: TGTGCCAGCAGCCCGTATAACAGGGCAGAGAGTTACACCTTC. Together with reference TRBV7-2 and TRBJ1-2, the CDR3 gives the full variable domain: GAGVSQSPSNKVTEKGKDVELRCDPISGHTALYWYRQSLGQGLEFLIYFQGNSAPDKSGLPSDRFSAERTGGSVSTLTIQRTQQEDSAVYLCASSPYNRAESYTFGSGTRLTVV.